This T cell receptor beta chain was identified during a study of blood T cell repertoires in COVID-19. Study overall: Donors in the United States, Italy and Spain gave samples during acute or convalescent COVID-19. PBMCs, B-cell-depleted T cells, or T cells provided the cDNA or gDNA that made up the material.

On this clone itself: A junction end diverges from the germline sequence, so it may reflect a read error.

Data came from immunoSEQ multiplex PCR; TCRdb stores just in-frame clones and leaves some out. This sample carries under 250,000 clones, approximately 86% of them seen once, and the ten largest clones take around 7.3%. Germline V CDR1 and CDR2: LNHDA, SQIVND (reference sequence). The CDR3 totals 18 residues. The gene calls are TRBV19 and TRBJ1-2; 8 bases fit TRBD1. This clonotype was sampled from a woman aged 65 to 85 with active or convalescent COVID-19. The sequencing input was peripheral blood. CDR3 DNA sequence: TGTGCCAGTACTATATCGGGGACAGGAGGCATCACTAACTATGGCTACACCTTC. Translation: CASTISGTGGITNYGYTF.